This T cell receptor (beta chain) derives from a study of blood T cell repertoires in COVID-19. Study in general: Whether acute or convalescent, the COVID-19 samples came from the United States, Italy and Spain. From T cells, B-cell-depleted T cells, or PBMCs came the material, which was cDNA or gDNA.

There are 13 residues in the CDR3. Germline CDR1 reads SGDLS; CDR2 reads YYNGEE. V gave up 0 bases and J gave up 9 bases, with 12 bases separating them. In the original processing: Reference gene primer amplification in the assay estimated nucleated cell counts. The data were produced by immunoSEQ multiplex PCR, yet TCRdb's version contains in-frame clones alone and is incomplete. That table is the source of V, J and clone size, and D and trimming were worked out from the DNA. Among 80,000 to 90,000 clones listed, under 90% were seen once. The chain uses TRBV9 and TRBJ1-1, with unresolved D. Sequenced: peripheral blood. The receptor was isolated from a woman aged 70-85 years with acute or convalescent COVID-19. Here the CDR3 reads CASSVALQSQAFF. The CDR3 DNA reads as TGTGCCAGCAGCGTAGCGCTACAGTCTCAAGCTTTCTTT.